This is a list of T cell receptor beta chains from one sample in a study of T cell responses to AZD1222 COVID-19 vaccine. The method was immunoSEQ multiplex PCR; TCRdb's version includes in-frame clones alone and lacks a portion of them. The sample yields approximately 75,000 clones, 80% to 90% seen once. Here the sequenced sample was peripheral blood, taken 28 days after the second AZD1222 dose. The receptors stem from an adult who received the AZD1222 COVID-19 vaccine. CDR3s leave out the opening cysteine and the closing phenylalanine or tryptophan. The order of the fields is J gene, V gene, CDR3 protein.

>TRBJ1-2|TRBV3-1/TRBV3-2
ARYPNLVPQHYGYT
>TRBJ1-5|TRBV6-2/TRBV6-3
ASSARLYHRGELDQPQH
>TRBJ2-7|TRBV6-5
ASTPSGQGLDEQY
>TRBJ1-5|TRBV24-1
ATSDSNQPQH
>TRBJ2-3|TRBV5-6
ASSPGLAASTDTQY
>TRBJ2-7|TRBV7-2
ASSPNGLSYEQY
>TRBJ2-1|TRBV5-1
ASSLAFGTGAGEQF
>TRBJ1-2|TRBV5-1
ASRFEPGQEDYGYT
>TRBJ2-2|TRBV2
ASSENRVGTGELF
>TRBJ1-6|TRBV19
ASSGPGQGNSPLH
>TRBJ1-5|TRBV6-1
ASSEGDSWNPQH
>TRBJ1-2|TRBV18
ASSPDRDSSYGYT
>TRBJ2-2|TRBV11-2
ASSLLRGGRSTGELF
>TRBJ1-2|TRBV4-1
ASSQQTGWGLGGYT
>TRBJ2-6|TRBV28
ASSRGRGSGANVLT